Presented here are 17 T cell receptor beta chains from one specimen sequenced in a study of post-analysis software for immune sequencing data. Which antigens these TCRs recognize remains unknown. Study-level results: Patients carried several TRBV segments more frequently than controls did, and TRBV5-6, TRBV5-1 and TRBV20-1 were among them.

cDNA libraries for TCR beta contained unique molecular identifiers. One entry per CDR3 protein results from TCRdb running MiXCR on the PCR reads. This table holds 700,000 to 900,000 distinct CDR3 sequences, about half found once. The sequenced sample was blood. All receptors derive from a girl under 18 with multiple sclerosis.

This clonotype was seen many times. The chain joins TRBV20-1 to TRBJ2-7; TRBD1 matches at 8 bases. Germline CDR1 reads DFQATT; CDR2 reads SNEGSKA (reference sequence). The CDR3 spans 14 residues. J lost 1 base, V lost 5 bases, and 7 bases had no gene match. The CDR3 region is CSAGWNRGSYEQYF. The CDR3 DNA follows: TGCAGTGCTGGGTGGAACAGGGGGTCCTACGAGCAGTACTTC.

The rearrangement uses TRBV6-4 and TRBJ2-1, with D perhaps matching TRBD1 or TRBD2 (5 bases each). The CDR3 has 14 amino acids. Deletions cut 3 bases from V and 5 bases from J, with 11 bases between. Germline CDR1 and CDR2: MRHNA and SNTAGT. The CDR3 here is CASSEFGAHNEQFF. CDR3 in DNA: TGTGCCAGCAGTGAGTTCGGGGCCCACAATGAGCAGTTCTTC.

V and J are TRBV28 and TRBJ2-7, with a tentative D call TRBD2 (5 bases). The ends were cut back, 3 bases at V and 2 bases at J, with 8 bases in the middle. The length of the CDR3 is 13 residues. CDR1 MDHEN and CDR2 SYDVKM come from the germline V gene. CDR3 sequence reads: CASSFTGTYEQYF. DNA for the CDR3: TGTGCCAGCAGTTTTACCGGGACCTACGAGCAGTACTTC.

This chain uses TRBV6-2 or TRBV6-3 with TRBJ2-1, with 8 bases lining up with TRBD2. Unmatched junction bases numbered 7, after V lost 7 bases and J lost 2 bases. This CDR3 spans 15 amino acids. Germline CDR1 reads MNHEY; CDR2 reads SVGEGT. Written as DNA, the CDR3 is TGTGCCAGCACCCCTTTAGCGGGACCCTACAATGAGCAGTTCTTC. Residues: CASTPLAGPYNEQFF.

V usage is TRBV30 and J usage is TRBJ2-4; TRBD2 is a possible D gene (5 bases). The J call may be in error: the DNA end matches TRBJ2-7 better. Germline assignment: CDR1 GTSNPN and CDR2 SVGIG (reference sequence). CDR3 size: 14 residues. This CDR3 is CAWRGAASSYEQYF. CDR3 nucleotides: TGTGCCTGGAGGGGAGCGGCAAGCTCCTACGAGCAGTACTTC.

V and J are TRBV6-1 and TRBJ1-2; D is possibly TRBD1 (5 bases). The germline gives CDR1 MNHNS, CDR2 SASEGT. The CDR3 runs to 14 residues. Trimming took 3 bases from V and 3 from J, leaving 11 bases between them. CDR3 loop: CASSETTADYGYTF. The CDR3 DNA is TGTGCCAGCAGTGAGACGACAGCGGACTATGGCTACACCTTC.

This clonotype showed up many times. The chain uses TRBV7-2 and TRBJ1-2; TRBD1 might be the D (5 bases). Germline CDR1 SGHTA, CDR2 FQGNSA. V lost 2 bases and J 5 bases, leaving 12 bases between the germline ends. The CDR3 loop spans 14 amino acids. CDR3 nucleotides: TGTGCCAGCAGCTTATCCACAGGCGGGTATGGCTACACCTTC. Translated: CASSLSTGGYGYTF. Full variable domain (outside the CDR3, taken from reference TRBV7-2 and TRBJ1-2): GAGVSQSPSNKVTEKGKDVELRCDPISGHTALYWYRQSLGQGLEFLIYFQGNSAPDKSGLPSDRFSAERTGGSVSTLTIQRTQQEDSAVYLCASSLSTGGYGYTFGSGTRLTVV.

A few counts support this clonotype. This chain connects TRBV20-1 to TRBJ2-5; D may be TRBD1 or TRBD2 (5 bases each). The tail of the sequence fits TRBJ2-7 better, so the J call may be wrong. Per the germline V gene, CDR1 is DFQATT and CDR2 is SNEGSKA (reference sequence). The CDR3 extends over 12 amino acids. CDR3 nucleotide sequence: TGCAGTGCTAGAGATAAGGGACACGAGCAGTACTTC. It yields the protein CSARDKGHEQYF.

The chain carries TRBV2 and TRBJ1-1; a possible D gene is TRBD1 (5 bases). Between the trimmed V and J ends, which lost 6 bases and 1 base, there was a span of 12 bases. The CDR3 length is 14 residues. Germline CDR1 reads SNHLY; CDR2 reads FYNNEI. The CDR3 coding sequence is TGTGCCAGCAGCCCGGGGCCCTGGAACACTGAAGCTTTCTTT. Its protein is CASSPGPWNTEAFF. Drawing the rest from reference TRBV2 and TRBJ1-1, the complete variable domain is EPEVTQTPSHQVTQMGQEVILRCVPISNHLYFYWYRQILGQKVEFLVSFYNNEISEKSEIFDDQFSVERPDGSNFTLKIRSTKLEDSAMYFCASSPGPWNTEAFFGQGTRLTVV.

This clonotype was seen a few times. This chain joins TRBV7-2 and TRBJ2-1; the match to TRBD2 covers 9 bases. There are 15 residues in the CDR3. In germline, CDR1 is SGHTA, CDR2 FQGNSA. With V trimmed by 5 bases and J by 10 bases, 12 bases remained unmatched. Here the CDR3 reads CASSLRTSAPREQFF. The CDR3 DNA is TGTGCCAGCAGCCTCCGGACTAGCGCGCCCAGAGAGCAGTTCTTC.

This clonotype was picked up one time. The V call is TRBV19, the J call TRBJ2-1; D may be TRBD2 (7 bases). Per the germline V gene, CDR1 is LNHDA and CDR2 is SQIVND (reference sequence). The CDR3 covers 19 residues. V was cut by 4 bases and J by 0 bases, with 22 bases left in between. The CDR3 nucleotides read TGTGCCAGTAGTAAATCCGGGACGGGGGGCCAAAGCTCCTACAATGAGCAGTTCTTC. Its translation is CASSKSGTGGQSSYNEQFF.

In DNA form, the CDR3 reads TGTGCCTTCGCGGGACCGAACTATGGCTACACCTTC. Protein sequence: CAFAGPNYGYTF. The V call is TRBV10-3, the J call TRBJ1-2, with TRBD1 as a possible D gene (5 bases). Germline lookup yields CDR1 ENHRY and CDR2 SYGVKD. V was cut by 11 bases and J by 2 bases, with 12 bases left in between. This CDR3 contains 12 residues.

The gene calls are TRBV12-3 or TRBV12-4 and TRBJ2-7, with TRBD1 matching 8 bases. The CDR3 has 14 amino acids. V was clipped by 4 bases and J by 5 bases; unmatched bases: 7. The CDR3 loop reads CASSSDRVGHEQYF. CDR3 sequence (DNA): TGTGCCAGCAGTTCGGACAGGGTTGGGCACGAGCAGTACTTC.

This chain uses TRBV12-3 or TRBV12-4 with TRBJ2-1; either TRBD1 or TRBD2 may fit D (6 bases each). V gave up 7 bases and J gave up 2 bases, with 15 bases separating them. The CDR3 loop spans 15 amino acids. This CDR3 reads CASKGEAMAYNEQFF. Written as DNA, the CDR3 is TGTGCCAGCAAGGGGGAGGCGATGGCCTACAATGAGCAGTTCTTC.

V gene TRBV29-1 combines with J gene TRBJ2-5; perhaps D is TRBD1 or TRBD2 (7 bases each). V gave up 6 bases and J gave up 11 bases, with 22 bases separating them. CDR3 length: 13 amino acids. Per the germline V gene, CDR1 is SQVTM and CDR2 is ANQGSEA. Here the CDR3 DNA reads TGCAGCGTCTCCAGGGGAGGGGGCAATGAGCAGTACTTC. This encodes CSVSRGGGNEQYF.

This clonotype appeared a few times. One junction end disagrees with the germline gene, perhaps due to a read error. The rearrangement uses TRBV10-1 and TRBJ1-2; no clear D. Germline V gene sequence: CDR1 WNHNN, CDR2 SYGVQD (reference sequence). The CDR3 is made up of 13 amino acids. The CDR3 DNA follows: TGCGCCAGCAGGGAGTCGACGGGCGCAAGCTACACCTTC. This encodes CASRESTGASYTF.

The genes are TRBV9 and TRBJ2-1; D not certain. The germline gives CDR1 SGDLS, CDR2 YYNGEE. The V and J ends lost 0 bases and 9 bases respectively, with 7 bases between them. The CDR3 is made up of 12 amino acids. In nucleotides, the CDR3 is TGTGCCAGCAGCGTAGTGGGAAGTGAGCAGTTCTTC. Protein: CASSVVGSEQFF.